Sequencing of this T cell receptor (beta chain) was carried out in a study of human T cells and chemical hapten exposure. This clonotype was seen ten or more times. The study's library attached unique molecular identifiers to single cDNA molecules. Authors' methods: Sampled TCR counts reached a median of roughly 90,000 per sample, with values ranging from roughly 20,000 to 700,000. TCRdb re-analysed the RACE reads in MiXCR, keeping a single row per CDR3 protein. In this record, the V and J calls reflect TCRdb's handling and not the investigators' own analysis. The table shows about 31,000 distinct CDR3 sequences, with nearly 7.5% occurring only once. Stated time point: healthy volunteer bleed at 2 weeks. Total RNA was isolated from whole blood that had not been fractionated. The CDR3 covers 15 residues. Trimming removed 3 bases from V and 4 bases from J; junction bases left unmatched: 8. Germline lookup yields CDR1 SGHDT and CDR2 YYEEEE.

This chain uses TRBV5-6 with TRBJ2-3; 7 nucleotides align to TRBD2. The receptor's source is a human donor in good health. Some clones in this sample may be carry-over from other donors' samples. Sequencing input: whole blood. The CDR3 loop reads CASSSPSGGADTQYF. The CDR3 DNA reads as TGTGCCAGCAGCTCCCCGTCGGGGGGAGCAGATACGCAGTATTTT.